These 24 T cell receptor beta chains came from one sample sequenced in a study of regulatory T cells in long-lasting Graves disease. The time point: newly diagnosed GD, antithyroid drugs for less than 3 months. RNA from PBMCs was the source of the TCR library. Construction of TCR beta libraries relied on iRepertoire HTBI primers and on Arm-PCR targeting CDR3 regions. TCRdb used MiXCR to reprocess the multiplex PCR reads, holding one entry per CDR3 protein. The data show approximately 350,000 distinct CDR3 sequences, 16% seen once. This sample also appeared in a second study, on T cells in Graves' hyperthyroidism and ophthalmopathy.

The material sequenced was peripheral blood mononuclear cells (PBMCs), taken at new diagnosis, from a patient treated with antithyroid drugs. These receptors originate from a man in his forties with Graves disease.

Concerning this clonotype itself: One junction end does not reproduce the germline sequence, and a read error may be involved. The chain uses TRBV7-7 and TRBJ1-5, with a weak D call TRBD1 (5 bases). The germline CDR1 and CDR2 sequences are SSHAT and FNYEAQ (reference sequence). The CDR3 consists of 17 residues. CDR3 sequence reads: CASSLLTSRGMTQPQHF. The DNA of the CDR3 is TGTGCTAGCAGCTTATTAACGTCAAGGGGAATGACTCAGCCCCAGCATTTT.

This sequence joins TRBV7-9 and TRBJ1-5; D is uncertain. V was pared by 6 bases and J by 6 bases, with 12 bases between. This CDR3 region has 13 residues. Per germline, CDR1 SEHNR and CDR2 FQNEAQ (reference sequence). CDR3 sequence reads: CASSSYASQPQHF. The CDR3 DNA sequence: TGTGCCAGCAGTTCTTATGCTAGTCAGCCCCAGCATTTT.

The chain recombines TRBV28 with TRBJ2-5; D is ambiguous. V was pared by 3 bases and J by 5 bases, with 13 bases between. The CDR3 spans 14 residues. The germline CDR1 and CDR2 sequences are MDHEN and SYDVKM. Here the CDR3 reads CASSFRRGWETQYF. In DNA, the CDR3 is TGTGCCAGCAGTTTTCGCCGAGGATGGGAGACCCAGTACTTC.

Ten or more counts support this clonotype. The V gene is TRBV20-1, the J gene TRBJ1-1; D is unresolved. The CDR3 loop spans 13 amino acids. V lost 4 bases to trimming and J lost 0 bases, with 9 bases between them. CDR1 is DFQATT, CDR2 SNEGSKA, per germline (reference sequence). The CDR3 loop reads CSATDSLNTEAFF. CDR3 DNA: TGCAGTGCTACCGATTCATTGAACACTGAAGCTTTCTTT.

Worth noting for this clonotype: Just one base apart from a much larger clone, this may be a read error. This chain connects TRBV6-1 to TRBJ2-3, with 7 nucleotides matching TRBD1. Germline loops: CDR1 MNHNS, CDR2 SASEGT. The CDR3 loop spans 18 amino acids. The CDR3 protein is CASSLEVARGRRTDTRYF. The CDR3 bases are TGTGCCAGCAGCCTCGAAGTGGCGAGGGGGCGCCGAACAGATACGCGGTATTTT.

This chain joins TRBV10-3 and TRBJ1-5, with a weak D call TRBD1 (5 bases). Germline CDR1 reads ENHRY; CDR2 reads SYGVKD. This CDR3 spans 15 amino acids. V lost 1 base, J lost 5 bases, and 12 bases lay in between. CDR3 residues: CAISEFRQGHQPQHF. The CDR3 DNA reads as TGTGCCATCAGTGAGTTTAGGCAGGGTCATCAGCCCCAGCATTTT.

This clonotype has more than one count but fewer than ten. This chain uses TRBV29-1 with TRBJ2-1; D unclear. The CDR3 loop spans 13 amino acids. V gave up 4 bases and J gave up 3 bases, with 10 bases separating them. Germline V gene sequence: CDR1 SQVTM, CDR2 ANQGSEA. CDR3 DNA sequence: TGCAGCGTTGGGCAGAGCGACTACAATGAGCAGTTCTTC. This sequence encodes CSVGQSDYNEQFF.

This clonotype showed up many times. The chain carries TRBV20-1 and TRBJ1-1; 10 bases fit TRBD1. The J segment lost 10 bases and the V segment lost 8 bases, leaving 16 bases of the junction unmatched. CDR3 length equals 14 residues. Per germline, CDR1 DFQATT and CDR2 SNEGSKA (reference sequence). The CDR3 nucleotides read TGCAGTTCTACTGGGACAGGGGATAACTGGATAGCTTTCTTT. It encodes CSSTGTGDNWIAFF.

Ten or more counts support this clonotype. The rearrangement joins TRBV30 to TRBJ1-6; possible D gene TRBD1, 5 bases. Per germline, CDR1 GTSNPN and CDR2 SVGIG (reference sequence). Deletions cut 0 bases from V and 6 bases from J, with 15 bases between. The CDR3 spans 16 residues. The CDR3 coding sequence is TGTGCCTGGAGTGTATATGATGGAAGGGGTAATTCACCCCTCCACTTT. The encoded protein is CAWSVYDGRGNSPLHF.

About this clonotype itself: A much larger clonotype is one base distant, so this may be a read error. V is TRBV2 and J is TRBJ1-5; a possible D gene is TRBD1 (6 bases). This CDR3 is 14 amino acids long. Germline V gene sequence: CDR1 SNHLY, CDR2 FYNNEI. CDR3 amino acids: CASGGGQGNRPQHF. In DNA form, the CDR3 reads TGTGCCAGCGGTGGGGGGCAGGGCAATCGGCCCCAGCATTTT.

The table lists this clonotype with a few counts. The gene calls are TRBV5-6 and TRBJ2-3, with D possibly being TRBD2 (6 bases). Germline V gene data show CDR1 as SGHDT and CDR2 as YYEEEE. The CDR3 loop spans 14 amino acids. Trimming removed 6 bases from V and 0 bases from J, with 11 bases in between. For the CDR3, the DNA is TGTGCCAGCATGCCGGGACTGAGCACAGATACGCAGTATTTT. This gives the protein CASMPGLSTDTQYF.

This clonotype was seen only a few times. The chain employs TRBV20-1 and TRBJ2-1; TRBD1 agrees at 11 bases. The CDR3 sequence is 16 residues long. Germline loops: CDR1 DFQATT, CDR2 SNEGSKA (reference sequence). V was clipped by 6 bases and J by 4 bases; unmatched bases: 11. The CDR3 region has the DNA TGCAGTGCGCCAAGAGGACAGGGGGCGCGGTACAATGAGCAGTTCTTC. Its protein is CSAPRGQGARYNEQFF.

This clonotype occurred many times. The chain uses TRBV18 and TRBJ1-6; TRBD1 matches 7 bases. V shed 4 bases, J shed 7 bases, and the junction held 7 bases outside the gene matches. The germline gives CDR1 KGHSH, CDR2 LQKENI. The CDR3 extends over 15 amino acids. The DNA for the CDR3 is TGTGCCAGCTCACTCTCAGGGGGGATAAATTCACCCCTCCACTTT. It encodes CASSLSGGINSPLHF.

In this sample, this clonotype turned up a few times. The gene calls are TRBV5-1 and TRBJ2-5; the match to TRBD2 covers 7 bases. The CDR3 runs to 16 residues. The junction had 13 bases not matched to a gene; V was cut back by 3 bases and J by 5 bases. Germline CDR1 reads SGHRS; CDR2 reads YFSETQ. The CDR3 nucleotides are TGCGCCAGCAGCTCGACCTGGACTAGTTCATTTGAGACCCAGTACTTC. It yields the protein CASSSTWTSSFETQYF.

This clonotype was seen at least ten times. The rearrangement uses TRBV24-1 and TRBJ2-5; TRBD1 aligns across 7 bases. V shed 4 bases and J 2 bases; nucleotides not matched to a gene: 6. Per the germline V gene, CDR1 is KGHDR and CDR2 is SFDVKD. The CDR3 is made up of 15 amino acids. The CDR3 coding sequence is TGTGCCACCAGTGACAGAGGGACAGTACAAGAGACCCAGTACTTC. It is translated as CATSDRGTVQETQYF.

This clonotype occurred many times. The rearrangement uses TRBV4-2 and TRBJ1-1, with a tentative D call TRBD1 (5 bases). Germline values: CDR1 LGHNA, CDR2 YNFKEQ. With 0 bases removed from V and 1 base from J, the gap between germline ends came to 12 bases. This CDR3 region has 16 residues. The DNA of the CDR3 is TGTGCCAGCAGCCAAGAATGGACAACAAAGAACACTGAAGCTTTCTTT. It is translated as CASSQEWTTKNTEAFF.

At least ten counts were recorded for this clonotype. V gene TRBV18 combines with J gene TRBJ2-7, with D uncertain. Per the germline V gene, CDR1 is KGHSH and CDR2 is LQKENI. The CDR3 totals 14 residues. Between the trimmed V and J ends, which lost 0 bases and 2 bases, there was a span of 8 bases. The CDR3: CASSPPNKPYEQYF. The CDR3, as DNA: TGTGCCAGCTCACCACCAAACAAGCCCTACGAGCAGTACTTC.

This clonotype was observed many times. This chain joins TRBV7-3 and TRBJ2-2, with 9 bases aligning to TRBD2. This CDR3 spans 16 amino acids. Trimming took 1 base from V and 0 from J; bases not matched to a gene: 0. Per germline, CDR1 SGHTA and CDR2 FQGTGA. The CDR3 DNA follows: TGTGCCAGCAGCTTAAGCGGGGGGGCGAACACCGGGGAGCTGTTTTTT. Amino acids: CASSLSGGANTGELFF.

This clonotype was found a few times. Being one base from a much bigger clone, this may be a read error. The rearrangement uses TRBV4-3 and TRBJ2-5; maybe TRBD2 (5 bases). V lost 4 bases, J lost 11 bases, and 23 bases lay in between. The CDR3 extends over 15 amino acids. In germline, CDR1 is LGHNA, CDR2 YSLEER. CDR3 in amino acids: CASSRLSASYNEQYF. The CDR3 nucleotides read TGCGCCAGCAGCCGGCTTAGCGCGTCCTACAATGAGCAGTACTTC.

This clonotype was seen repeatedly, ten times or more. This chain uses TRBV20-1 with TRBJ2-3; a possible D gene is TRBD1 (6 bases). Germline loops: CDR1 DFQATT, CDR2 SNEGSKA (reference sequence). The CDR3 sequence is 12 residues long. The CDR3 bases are TGCAGCAATACAGGGTATTCAGATACGCAGTATTTT. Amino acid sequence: CSNTGYSDTQYF.

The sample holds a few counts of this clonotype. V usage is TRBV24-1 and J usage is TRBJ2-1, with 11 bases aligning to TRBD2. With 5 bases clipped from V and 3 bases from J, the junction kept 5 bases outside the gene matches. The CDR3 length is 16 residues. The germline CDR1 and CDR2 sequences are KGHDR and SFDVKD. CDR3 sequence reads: CATSVASGGFYNEQFF. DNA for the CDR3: TGTGCCACCAGTGTGGCTAGCGGGGGGTTCTACAATGAGCAGTTCTTC.

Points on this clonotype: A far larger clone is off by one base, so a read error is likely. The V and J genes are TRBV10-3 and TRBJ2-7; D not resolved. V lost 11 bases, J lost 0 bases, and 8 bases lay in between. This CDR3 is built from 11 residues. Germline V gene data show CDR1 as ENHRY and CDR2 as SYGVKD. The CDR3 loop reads CAGSYSYEQYF. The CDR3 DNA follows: TGTGCCGGCAGCTACTCCTACGAGCAGTACTTC.

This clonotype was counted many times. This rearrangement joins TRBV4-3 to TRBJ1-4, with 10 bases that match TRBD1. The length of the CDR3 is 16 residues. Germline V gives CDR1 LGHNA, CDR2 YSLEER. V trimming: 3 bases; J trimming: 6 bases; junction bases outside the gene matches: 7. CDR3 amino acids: CASSQVTGTGDEKLFF. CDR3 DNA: TGCGCCAGCAGCCAGGTGACCGGGACAGGGGATGAAAAACTGTTTTTT.

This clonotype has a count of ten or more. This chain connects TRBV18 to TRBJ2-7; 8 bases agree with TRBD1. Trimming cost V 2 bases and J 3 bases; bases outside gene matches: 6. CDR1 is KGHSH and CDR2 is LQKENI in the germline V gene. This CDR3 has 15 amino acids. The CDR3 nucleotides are TGTGCCAGCTCACCAATCCCGGGACAGGTCTACGAGCAGTACTTC. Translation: CASSPIPGQVYEQYF.